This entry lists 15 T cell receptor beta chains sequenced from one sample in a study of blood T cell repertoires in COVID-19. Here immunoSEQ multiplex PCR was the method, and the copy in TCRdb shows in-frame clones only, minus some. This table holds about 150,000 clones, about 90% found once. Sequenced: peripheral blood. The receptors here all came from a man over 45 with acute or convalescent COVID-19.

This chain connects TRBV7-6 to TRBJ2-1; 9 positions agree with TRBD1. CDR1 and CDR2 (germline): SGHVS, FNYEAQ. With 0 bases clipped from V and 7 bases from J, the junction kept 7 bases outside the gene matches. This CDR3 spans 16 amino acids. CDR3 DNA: TGTGCCAGCAGCTTAGCTGAGGACAGGGGCCAGAATGAGCAGTTCTTC. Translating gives CASSLAEDRGQNEQFF.

CDR3 protein: CASSVGGTGNEKLFF. The CDR3 region has the DNA TGTGCCAGCAGCGTAGGTGGGACAGGGAATGAAAAACTGTTTTTT. This chain joins TRBV9 and TRBJ1-4, with 9 bases lining up with TRBD1. CDR1 is SGDLS and CDR2 is YYNGEE in the germline V gene. V dropped 0 bases and J dropped 5; count of bases not matched to a gene: 2. There are 15 residues in the CDR3. Together with reference TRBV9 and TRBJ1-4, the CDR3 gives the full variable domain: DSGVTQTPKHLITATGQRVTLRCSPRSGDLSVYWYQQSLDQGLQFLIQYYNGEERAKGNILERFSAQQFPDLHSELNLSSLELGDSALYFCASSVGGTGNEKLFFGSGTQLSVL.

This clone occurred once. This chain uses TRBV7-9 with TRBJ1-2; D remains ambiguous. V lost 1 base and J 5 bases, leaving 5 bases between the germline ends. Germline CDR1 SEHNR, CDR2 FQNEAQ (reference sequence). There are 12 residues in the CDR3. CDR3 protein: CASSLELYGYTF. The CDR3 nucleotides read TGTGCCAGCAGCTTAGAGCTTTATGGCTACACCTTC. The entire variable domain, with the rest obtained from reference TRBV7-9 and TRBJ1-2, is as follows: DTGVSQNPRHKITKRGQNVTFRCDPISEHNRLYWYRQTLGQGPEFLTYFQNEAQLEKSRLLSDRFSAERPKGSFSTLEIQRTEQGDSAMYLCASSLELYGYTFGSGTRLTVV.

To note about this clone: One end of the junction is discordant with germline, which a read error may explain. CDR3 region: CASTLTGAETEAFF. The CDR3 bases are TGTGCCAGCACCTTAACAGGGGCCGAGACTGAAGCTTTCTTT. The chain has TRBV11-2 and TRBJ1-1; TRBD1 matches at 7 bases. CDR3 length: 14 residues. Germline assignment: CDR1 SGHAT and CDR2 FQNNGV.

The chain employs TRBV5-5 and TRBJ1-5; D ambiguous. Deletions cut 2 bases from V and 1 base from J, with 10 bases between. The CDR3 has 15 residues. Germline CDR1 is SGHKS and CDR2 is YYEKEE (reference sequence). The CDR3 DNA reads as TGTGCCAGCAGCTTTCAGTATCGAAGCAATCAGCCCCAGCATTTT. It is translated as CASSFQYRSNQPQHF.

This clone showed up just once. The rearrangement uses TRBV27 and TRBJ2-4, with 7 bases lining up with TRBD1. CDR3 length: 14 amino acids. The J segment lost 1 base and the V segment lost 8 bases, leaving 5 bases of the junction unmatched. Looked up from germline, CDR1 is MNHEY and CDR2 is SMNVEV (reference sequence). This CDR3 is CASALQGAKNIQYF. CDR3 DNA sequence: TGTGCCAGCGCTCTACAGGGGGCCAAAAACATTCAGTACTTC.

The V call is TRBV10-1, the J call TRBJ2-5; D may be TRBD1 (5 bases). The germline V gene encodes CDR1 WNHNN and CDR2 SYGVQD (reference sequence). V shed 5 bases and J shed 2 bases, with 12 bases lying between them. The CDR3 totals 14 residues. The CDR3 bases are TGCGCCAGCAGTCAGGACACGGTACAAGAGACCCAGTACTTC. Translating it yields CASSQDTVQETQYF.

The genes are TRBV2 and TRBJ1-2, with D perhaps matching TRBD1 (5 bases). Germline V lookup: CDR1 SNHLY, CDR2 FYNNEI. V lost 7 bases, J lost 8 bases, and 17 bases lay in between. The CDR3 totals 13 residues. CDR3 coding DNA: TGTGCCAGCACCGAACCGGGGGTAGGGGGCTACACCTTC. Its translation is CASTEPGVGGYTF.

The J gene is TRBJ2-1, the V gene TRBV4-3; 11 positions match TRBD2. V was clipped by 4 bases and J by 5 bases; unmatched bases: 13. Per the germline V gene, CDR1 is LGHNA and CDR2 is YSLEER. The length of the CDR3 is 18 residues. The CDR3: CASSPQARNSGGDNEQFF. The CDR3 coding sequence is TGCGCCAGCAGCCCTCAGGCTCGCAATAGCGGGGGGGACAATGAGCAGTTCTTC.

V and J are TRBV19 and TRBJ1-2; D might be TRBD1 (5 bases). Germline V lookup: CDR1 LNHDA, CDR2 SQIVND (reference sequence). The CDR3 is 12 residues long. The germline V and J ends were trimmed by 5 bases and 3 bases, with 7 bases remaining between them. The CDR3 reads CASSSTDYGYTF. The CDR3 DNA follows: TGTGCCAGTAGTTCGACAGACTATGGCTACACCTTC.

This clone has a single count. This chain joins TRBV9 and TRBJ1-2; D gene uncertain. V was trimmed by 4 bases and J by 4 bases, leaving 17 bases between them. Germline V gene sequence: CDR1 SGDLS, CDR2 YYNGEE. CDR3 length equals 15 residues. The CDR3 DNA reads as TGTGCCAGCAGCACCCCCGGAAAGCGTGGCTATGGCTACACCTTC. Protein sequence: CASSTPGKRGYGYTF.

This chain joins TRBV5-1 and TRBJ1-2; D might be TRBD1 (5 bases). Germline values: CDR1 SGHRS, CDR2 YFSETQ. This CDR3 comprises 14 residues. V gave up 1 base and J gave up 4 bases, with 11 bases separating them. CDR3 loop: CASSLTGVAYGYTF. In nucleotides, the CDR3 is TGCGCCAGCAGCTTGACAGGTGTCGCCTATGGCTACACCTTC.

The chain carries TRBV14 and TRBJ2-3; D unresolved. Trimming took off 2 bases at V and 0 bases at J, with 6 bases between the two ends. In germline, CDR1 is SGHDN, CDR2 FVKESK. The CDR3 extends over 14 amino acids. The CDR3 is CASSQLRSTDTQYF. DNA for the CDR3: TGTGCCAGCAGCCAATTGCGTAGCACAGATACGCAGTATTTT.

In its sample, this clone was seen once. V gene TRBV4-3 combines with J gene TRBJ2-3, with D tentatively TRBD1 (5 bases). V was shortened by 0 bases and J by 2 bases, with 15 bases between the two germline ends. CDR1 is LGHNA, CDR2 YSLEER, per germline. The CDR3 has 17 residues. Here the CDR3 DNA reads TGCGCCAGCAGCCAAGATGCCAGGGCCTCCCTCACAGATACGCAGTATTTT. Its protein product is CASSQDARASLTDTQYF.

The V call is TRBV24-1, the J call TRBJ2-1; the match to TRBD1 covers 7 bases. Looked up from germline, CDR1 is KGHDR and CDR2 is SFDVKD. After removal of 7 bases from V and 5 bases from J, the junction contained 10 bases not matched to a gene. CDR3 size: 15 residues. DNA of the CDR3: TGTGCCACCAGCACCGGGACAGCACCTCACAATGAGCAGTTCTTC. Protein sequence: CATSTGTAPHNEQFF.